This TCR beta chain was identified in a study of blood T cell repertoires in COVID-19. Background on the study: Sources were T cells, B-cell-depleted T cells, or PBMCs; the material itself was cDNA or gDNA.

As originally analysed: Amplified reference gene primers provided the basis for estimating nucleated cell counts. Generated by immunoSEQ multiplex PCR, the TCRdb table keeps only in-frame clones and is missing some. V and J calls and clone size follow that table, whereas D and trimming were derived from the DNA. The repertoire has more than 150,000 clones, roughly 82% of them found once; the top ten carry approximately 12%. Categorization into cohorts depended on clinical history that participants reported. CDR1 is GTSNPN and CDR2 is SVGIG in the germline V gene (reference sequence). The CDR3 loop spans 14 amino acids. V gave up 5 bases and J gave up 0 bases; unmatched junction bases: 4.

The chain links TRBV30 to TRBJ1-3; 7 positions match TRBD1. The sequencing sample was made of PBMCs or T cells enriched from blood (not recorded which). This receptor was identified in a man aged 35-49 years who had recovered from COVID-19. The CDR3 DNA sequence: TGTGCCTGGTCCGGGACAGTCTCTGGAAACACCATATATTTT. Protein sequence: CAWSGTVSGNTIYF.